This passage covers 4 T cell receptor beta chains from one sample sequenced in a study of T cells in Graves' hyperthyroidism and ophthalmopathy. Amplification of TCR beta CDR3 regions used RNA as the template. The HTBI primer set drove a first-round RT-PCR of the TCR CDR3. In TCRdb, the multiplex PCR reads were re-called with MiXCR into one record per CDR3 protein. The sample records more than 500,000 distinct CDR3 sequences, roughly a sixth being singletons. Sequencing used blood. These receptors originate from a woman in her 30s with Graves' ophthalmopathy.

This clonotype was counted only a few times. V usage is TRBV28 and J usage is TRBJ1-2; D may be TRBD1 (6 bases). Germline assignment: CDR1 MDHEN and CDR2 SYDVKM. Deletions cut 3 bases from V and 9 bases from J, with 11 bases between. This CDR3 region has 12 residues. Written as DNA, the CDR3 is TGTGCCAGCAGTTTCCTACAGGGCCGCTACACCTTC. Translation gives CASSFLQGRYTF.

This clonotype was found many times. This chain joins TRBV12-3 or TRBV12-4 and TRBJ1-5; D is possibly TRBD1 (5 bases). This CDR3 spans 16 amino acids. V lost 5 bases, J lost 2 bases, and 16 bases lay in between. This chain's CDR3 is CASSPRPGGRNQPQHF. The DNA for the CDR3 is TGTGCCAGCAGTCCCCGTCCTGGGGGACGCAATCAGCCCCAGCATTTT.

Turning to this clonotype: A read error is possible here, since a much larger clone lies one base away. The chain joins TRBV12-3 or TRBV12-4 to TRBJ1-4; D is perhaps TRBD1 (5 bases). This CDR3 has 15 residues. V was trimmed by 5 bases and J by 2 bases, leaving 12 bases between them. The CDR3 DNA sequence: TGTGCCAGCAGTACGGAGACAGAGACTAATGAAAAACTGTTTTTT. It is translated as CASSTETETNEKLFF.

There are many counts of this clonotype. This chain uses TRBV20-1 with TRBJ2-1; TRBD1 matches at 12 bases. This CDR3 contains 14 residues. CDR1 DFQATT and CDR2 SNEGSKA come from the germline V gene (reference sequence). V lost 2 bases to trimming and J lost 8 bases; unmatched junction nucleotides: 4. The CDR3: CSARPGTGGDEQFF. Written as DNA, the CDR3 is TGCAGTGCTAGACCTGGGACAGGGGGCGATGAGCAGTTCTTC.